This T cell receptor beta chain was sequenced in a study of patients with pleural tuberculosis. TCRdb re-analysed the reads in MiXCR, keeping a single row per CDR3 protein. The sample yields around 50,000 distinct CDR3 sequences, 5.5% to 8% seen once. This clonotype has at least ten counts. CDR1 PRHDT and CDR2 FYEKMQ come from the germline V gene (reference sequence). V shed 5 bases, J shed 8 bases, and the junction held 10 bases outside the gene matches. This CDR3 comprises 16 residues. The chain combines TRBV13 with TRBJ2-1; the match to TRBD2 covers 12 bases. The sequence came from a human donor with pleural tuberculosis. This chain's CDR3 is CASSPRLAGAIHEQFF. The CDR3 bases are TGTGCCAGCAGCCCTCGACTAGCGGGAGCGATACATGAGCAGTTCTTC.